The 15 T cell receptor beta chains reported below all come from one sample, sequenced in a study of blood T cell repertoires in COVID-19. TCRdb's table, derived via immunoSEQ multiplex PCR, lists solely in-frame clones and lacks some. The data hold 90,000 to 120,000 clones, with 75% to 90% observed a single time. Sequencing was carried out using peripheral blood. The receptors derive from a man aged 55-75 years with acute or convalescent COVID-19.

The chain uses TRBV5-4 and TRBJ2-2, with TRBD1 matching 10 bases. CDR1 is SGHNT, CDR2 YYREEE, per germline (reference sequence). The CDR3 contains 15 residues. Trimming removed 4 bases from V and 4 bases from J; junction bases left unmatched: 4. CDR3 sequence: CASSPGQGFTGELFF. Written as DNA, the CDR3 is TGTGCCAGCAGCCCGGGACAGGGGTTCACCGGGGAGCTGTTTTTT.

This clone was observed once. The V and J genes are TRBV5-4 and TRBJ2-5; weak D call: TRBD2 (6 bases). The CDR3 is made up of 15 amino acids. Germline loops: CDR1 SGHNT, CDR2 YYREEE (reference sequence). V dropped 0 bases and J dropped 0 bases, with 9 bases sitting between them. CDR3 loop: CASSLGRAHQETQYF. The CDR3 nucleotides read TGTGCCAGCAGCTTGGGGAGGGCTCACCAAGAGACCCAGTACTTC.

The rearrangement uses TRBV5-1 and TRBJ2-2; 8 positions match TRBD1. Losses at the gene ends were 4 bases for V and 2 bases for J; bases not matched to a gene: 4. This CDR3 is built from 15 residues. Germline V gene lookup returns CDR1 SGHRS and CDR2 YFSETQ. CDR3 in amino acids: CASSPGTGNTGELFF. In nucleotides, the CDR3 is TGCGCCAGCAGCCCCGGGACAGGCAACACCGGGGAGCTGTTTTTT.

Written as DNA, the CDR3 is TGTGCCAGCAGCTTAGGAGGTGGGGCCAACGTCCTGACTTTC. Protein product: CASSLGGGANVLTF. The chain carries TRBV5-4 and TRBJ2-6, with D maybe TRBD2 (5 bases). Germline CDR1 and CDR2: SGHNT and YYREEE (reference sequence). This CDR3 has 14 amino acids. V lost 2 bases, J lost 3 bases, and 6 bases lay in between.

The rearrangement links TRBV24-1 to TRBJ2-1; 7 nucleotides agree with TRBD2. V dropped 6 bases and J dropped 6; count of bases not matched to a gene: 7. Germline V CDR1 and CDR2: KGHDR, SFDVKD. The CDR3 spans 14 residues. As DNA, the CDR3 is TGTGCCACCAGTCCATGGGGACTAACCAATGAGCAGTTCTTC. Its translation: CATSPWGLTNEQFF.

The V call is TRBV25-1, the J call TRBJ1-5, with D perhaps matching TRBD1 (5 bases). The V gene lost 3 bases and the J gene lost 4 bases, with 10 bases spanning the gap. CDR1 MGHDK and CDR2 SYGVNS come from the germline V gene. The CDR3 has 14 residues. CDR3: CASSDTKGNQPQHF. The CDR3 region has the DNA TGTGCCAGCAGTGATACAAAGGGGAATCAGCCCCAGCATTTT. Using reference TRBV25-1 and TRBJ1-5 for the parts outside the CDR3, the full variable domain is EADIYQTPRYLVIGTGKKITLECSQTMGHDKMYWYQQDPGMELHLIHYSYGVNSTEKGDLSSESTVSRIRTEHFPLTLESARPSHTSQYLCASSDTKGNQPQHFGDGTRLSIL.

This rearrangement joins TRBV7-9 to TRBJ2-1; D may be TRBD2 (5 bases). Per the germline V gene, CDR1 is SEHNR and CDR2 is FQNEAQ (reference sequence). Trimming stripped 8 bases from V and 8 bases from J, with 19 bases between. There are 14 residues in the CDR3. The CDR3 DNA reads TGTGCCAGCTCAGGCCACGAAAGCGGAGATGAGCAGTTCTTC. This encodes CASSGHESGDEQFF. Based on the CDR3 plus reference TRBV7-9 and TRBJ2-1, the full variable domain is DTGVSQNPRHKITKRGQNVTFRCDPISEHNRLYWYRQTLGQGPEFLTYFQNEAQLEKSRLLSDRFSAERPKGSFSTLEIQRTEQGDSAMYLCASSGHESGDEQFFGPGTRLTVL.

This chain uses TRBV4-1 with TRBJ2-1, with 7 bases fitting TRBD2. The V gene end was trimmed by 1 base and the J gene end by 0 bases; junction bases not matched to a gene: 9. Looked up from germline, CDR1 is MGHRA and CDR2 is YSYEKL. The CDR3 contains 18 residues. This CDR3 reads CASSQGAAGLSSYNEQFF. The DNA of the CDR3 is TGCGCCAGCAGCCAAGGGGCTGCGGGACTAAGCTCCTACAATGAGCAGTTCTTC.

This chain joins TRBV28 and TRBJ2-7; D uncertain. In germline, CDR1 is MDHEN, CDR2 SYDVKM. The CDR3 consists of 12 residues. V lost 3 bases to trimming and J lost 5 bases, with 8 bases between them. CDR3 bases: TGTGCCAGCAGTTTGTTGTCGGACGAGCAGTACTTC. This translates into CASSLLSDEQYF.

The rearrangement uses TRBV27 and TRBJ1-5, with 7 bases fitting TRBD1. Germline assignment: CDR1 MNHEY and CDR2 SMNVEV (reference sequence). This CDR3 has 16 amino acids. With V trimmed by 2 bases and J by 9 bases, 13 bases remained unmatched. DNA of the CDR3: TGTGCCAGCAGTTTAAGGTCGGGTCAGGGGGTAGTGCCCCAGCATTTT. Translating gives CASSLRSGQGVVPQHF.

J is TRBJ2-1 and V is TRBV5-1, with 11 bases that match TRBD2. Germline CDR1 is SGHRS and CDR2 is YFSETQ. J was trimmed by 3 bases and V by 0 bases; bases with no gene match: 2. This CDR3 is built from 16 residues. For the CDR3, the DNA is TGCGCCAGCAGCTTGGACGGGACTAGCGGCTACAATGAGCAGTTCTTC. Protein sequence: CASSLDGTSGYNEQFF.

The chain combines TRBV3-1 (or the pseudogene TRBV3-2) with TRBJ1-1, with D unclear. V was shortened by 4 bases and J by 5 bases, with 11 bases between the two germline ends. The CDR3 runs to 13 residues. Germline assignment: CDR1 LGHDT and CDR2 YNNKEL (reference sequence). CDR3 loop: CASSPLRATEAFF. Here the CDR3 DNA reads TGTGCCAGCAGCCCGCTCCGAGCAACTGAAGCTTTCTTT.

The rearrangement joins TRBV2 to TRBJ1-6, with D possibly TRBD1 on 5 matching bases. The germline gives CDR1 SNHLY, CDR2 FYNNEI. Trimming removed 5 bases from V and 6 bases from J, with 14 bases in between. This CDR3 contains 15 residues. CDR3: CASSPQLRGNSPLHF. The CDR3, as DNA: TGTGCCAGCAGTCCTCAATTAAGGGGTAATTCACCCCTCCACTTT.

The chain has TRBV2 and TRBJ2-1, with TRBD2 matching over 13 bases. CDR1 is SNHLY and CDR2 is FYNNEI in the germline V gene. The CDR3 loop spans 17 amino acids. V shed 8 bases and J 4 bases; nucleotides not matched to a gene: 11. CDR3 loop: CASRGLAGARGYNEQFF. DNA of the CDR3: TGTGCCAGCCGCGGACTAGCGGGAGCCCGTGGGTACAATGAGCAGTTCTTC.

V gene TRBV2 combines with J gene TRBJ1-2; 7 positions agree with TRBD1. The CDR3 contains 14 residues. Germline trimming cut 6 bases from V and 8 bases from J; bases unmatched to any gene: 12. Germline-derived CDR1 and CDR2 are SNHLY and FYNNEI. CDR3 protein: CASRAGQAGRGYTF. The CDR3 DNA reads as TGTGCCAGCAGGGCAGGACAGGCCGGAAGGGGCTACACCTTC.